This is a list of T cell receptor beta chains from one sample in a study of blood T cells in healthy people across ages. In TCRdb, the 5' RACE reads were re-called with MiXCR into one record per CDR3 protein. This table has approximately 600,000 distinct CDR3 sequences, around 54% appearing once. Sequencing input: blood. The receptors shown here come from a man aged 55 to 69 in good health. Each CDR3 is given with its conserved first and last residue. Fields, in order: J gene, clone size, V gene, D gene, CDR3 protein, CDR3 DNA. D genes are given only for firm matches. The size of a clone is reported for some rows only, either as once, few or many, or as a class for expanded clones.

TRBJ2-3	.	TRBV6-6	.	CASSYSPRPPLEDTQYF	TGTGCCAGCAGTTACTCCCCGCGGCCACCCTTGGAAGATACGCAGTATTTT
TRBJ2-1	.	TRBV7-2	.	CASSLQPAYNEQFF	TGTGCCAGCAGCCTCCAGCCAGCCTACAATGAGCAGTTCTTC
TRBJ2-5	.	TRBV29-1	TRBD1	CSAHRGLETQYF	TGCAGCGCACACAGGGGGCTGGAGACCCAGTACTTC
TRBJ2-1	.	TRBV18	.	CASSPTDSYNEQFF	TGTGCCAGCTCACCAACCGATTCCTACAATGAGCAGTTCTTC
TRBJ2-3	.	TRBV12-3/TRBV12-4	.	CASSPRPRDTQYF	TGTGCCAGCAGTCCCCGGCCGCGGGATACGCAGTATTTT
TRBJ2-1	.	TRBV20-1	.	CSAKVGWEAGSDEQFF	TGCAGTGCTAAAGTGGGGTGGGAGGCGGGGAGCGATGAGCAGTTCTTC
TRBJ2-3	once	TRBV7-9	TRBD1	CASSFGTGTQYF	TGTGCCAGCAGCTTTGGGACAGGTACGCAGTATTTT
TRBJ2-7	few	TRBV29-1	.	CSVSLSYEQYF	TGCAGCGTTTCGCTGTCCTACGAGCAGTACTTC
TRBJ2-1	.	TRBV15	TRBD2	CATSRSHGLANEQFF	TGTGCCACCAGCAGATCCCACGGACTAGCCAATGAGCAGTTCTTC
TRBJ2-1	once	TRBV18	TRBD2	CASSPSSGYNEQFF	TGTGCCAGCTCACCGTCTAGCGGGTACAATGAGCAGTTCTTC
TRBJ2-5	once	TRBV15	.	CATSRGQAQETQYF	TGTGCCACCAGCAGAGGACAGGCGCAAGAGACCCAGTACTTC
TRBJ2-5	once	TRBV20-1	TRBD2	CSAREVAGVGRETQYF	TGCAGTGCTAGGGAAGTAGCGGGGGTGGGTCGAGAGACCCAGTACTTC
TRBJ2-1	many	TRBV20-1	TRBD2	CSAEGLVNEQFF	TGCAGTGCTGAGGGACTAGTTAATGAGCAGTTCTTC
TRBJ2-5	.	TRBV3-1	.	CASSQGRQRSRQETQYF	TGTGCCAGCAGCCAAGGGCGGCAGCGGAGCCGTCAAGAGACCCAGTACTTC
TRBJ1-6	.	TRBV20-1	TRBD1	CSAMTGVDSPLHF	TGCAGTGCCATGACAGGGGTGGATTCACCCCTCCACTTT
TRBJ1-1	few	TRBV29-1	.	CSVERDTTEAFF	TGCAGCGTTGAAAGGGATACCACTGAAGCTTTCTTT
TRBJ2-5	.	TRBV18	.	CASSPSTGIKSEQYF	TGTGCCAGCTCACCGAGCACAGGGATAAAGAGTGAGCAGTACTTC
TRBJ2-1	.	TRBV7-9	.	CASSRWRGMSYNEQFF	TGTGCCAGCAGCAGATGGCGGGGAATGTCCTACAATGAGCAGTTCTTC
TRBJ2-1	once	TRBV20-1	.	CSQLSPDNEQFF	TGCAGTCAACTCTCTCCTGACAATGAGCAGTTCTTC
TRBJ1-6	.	TRBV25-1	.	CASQGLDNSPLHF	TGTGCCAGCCAGGGACTGGATAATTCACCCCTCCACTTT
TRBJ2-5	.	TRBV7-2	TRBD2	CASSVRFGGSGSQETQYF	TGTGCCAGCAGCGTGCGTTTCGGGGGTAGCGGGTCCCAAGAGACCCAGTACTTC
TRBJ2-7	.	TRBV27	.	CASSSTNTYEQYF	TGTGCCAGCAGTTCCACGAATACCTACGAGCAGTACTTC
TRBJ2-7	few	TRBV5-1	.	CASSSQQGFGYEQYF	TGCGCCAGCAGCTCCCAGCAGGGGTTTGGCTACGAGCAGTACTTC
TRBJ2-7	.	TRBV6-2/TRBV6-3	.	CASTDLDEQYF	TGTGCCAGCACGGACTTAGACGAGCAGTACTTC
TRBJ2-2	.	TRBV5-1	TRBD2	CASSYSGGPNTGELFF	TGCGCCAGCAGCTATAGCGGGGGGCCAAACACCGGGGAGCTGTTTTTT
TRBJ1-5	few	TRBV20-1	TRBD1	CSARTGQGIQPQHF	TGCAGTGCGAGGACGGGACAGGGGATCCAGCCCCAGCATTTT
TRBJ1-2	.	TRBV5-1	TRBD1	CASSPSGGFSYGYTF	TGCGCCAGCAGCCCCTCAGGGGGATTTAGCTATGGCTACACCTTC